This TCR beta chain derives from a study of control samples from healthy donors and cancer patients. Only in-frame clones appear in the TCRdb table, and some are missing; sequencing was by immunoSEQ multiplex PCR. The sample yields tens of thousands of clones, 70% to 90% seen once. The CDR3 contains 16 residues. V lost 3 bases to trimming and J lost 2 bases; unmatched junction nucleotides: 7. CDR1 is MNHNS, CDR2 SASEGT, per germline. The origin of this receptor is a woman aged 60-75 years with head and neck cancer. The sequencing input was PBMCs. This chain connects TRBV6-1 to TRBJ2-1; 7 bases line up with TRBD2. The CDR3 region is CASSDFSGSPYNEQFF. For the CDR3, the DNA is TGTGCCAGCAGTGATTTTAGCGGGTCCCCCTACAATGAGCAGTTCTTC.